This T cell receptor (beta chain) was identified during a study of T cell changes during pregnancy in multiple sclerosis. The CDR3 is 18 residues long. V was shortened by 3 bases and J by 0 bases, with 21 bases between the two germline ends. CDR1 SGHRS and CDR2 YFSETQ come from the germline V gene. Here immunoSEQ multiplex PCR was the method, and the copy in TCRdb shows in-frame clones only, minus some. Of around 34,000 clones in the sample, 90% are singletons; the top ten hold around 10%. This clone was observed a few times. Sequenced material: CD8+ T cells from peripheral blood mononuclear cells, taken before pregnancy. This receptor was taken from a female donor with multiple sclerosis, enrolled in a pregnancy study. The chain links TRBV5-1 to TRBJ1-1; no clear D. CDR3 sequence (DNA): TGCGCCAGCAGCTGGCGATATCGGACGGGAGGGATGAACACTGAAGCTTTCTTT. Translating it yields CASSWRYRTGGMNTEAFF. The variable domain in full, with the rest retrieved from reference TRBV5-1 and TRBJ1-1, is KAGVTQTPRYLIKTRGQQVTLSCSPISGHRSVSWYQQTPGQGLQFLFEYFSETQRNKGNFPGRFSGRQFSNSRSEMNVSTLELGDSALYLCASSWRYRTGGMNTEAFFGQGTRLTVV.